The clone carrying this TCR beta chain was recorded only once. The CDR3 sequence is 13 residues long. Germline CDR1 MNHNS, CDR2 SASEGT. V lost 10 bases and J lost 2; bases outside the gene matches: 6. The protocol was immunoSEQ multiplex PCR, while the TCRdb copy is restricted to in-frame clones and leaves out a portion. The repertoire includes 45,000 to 50,000 clones, approximately 91% of them detected once, and roughly a fifth sits in the top ten. This specimen belongs to a study of OX40 agonist ivuxolimab in advanced cancers. The sequence came from an adult with an advanced solid tumor such as melanoma, head and neck, liver or kidney cancer. Material: CD4+ or CD8+ T cells sorted from blood, obtained in a trial of the OX40 agonist ivuxolimab. The chain couples TRBV6-1 to TRBJ2-3; TRBD1 matches 7 bases. The CDR3: CAMRQGTTDTQYF. The CDR3 DNA follows: TGTGCCATGCGACAGGGAACCACAGATACGCAGTATTTT.